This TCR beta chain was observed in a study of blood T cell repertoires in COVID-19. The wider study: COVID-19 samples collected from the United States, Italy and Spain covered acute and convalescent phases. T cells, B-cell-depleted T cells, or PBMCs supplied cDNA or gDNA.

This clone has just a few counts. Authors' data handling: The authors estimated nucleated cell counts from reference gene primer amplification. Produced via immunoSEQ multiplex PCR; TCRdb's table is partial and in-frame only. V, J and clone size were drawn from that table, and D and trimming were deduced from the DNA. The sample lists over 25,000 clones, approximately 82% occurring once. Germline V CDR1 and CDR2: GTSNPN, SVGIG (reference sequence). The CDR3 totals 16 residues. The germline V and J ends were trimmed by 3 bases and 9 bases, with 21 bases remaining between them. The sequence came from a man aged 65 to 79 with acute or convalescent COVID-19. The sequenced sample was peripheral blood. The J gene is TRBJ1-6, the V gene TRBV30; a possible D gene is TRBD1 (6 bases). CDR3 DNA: TGTGCCTGGAGCGTTCTCGGACAGTGGGAAGGTTCACCCCTCCACTTT. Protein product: CAWSVLGQWEGSPLHF.